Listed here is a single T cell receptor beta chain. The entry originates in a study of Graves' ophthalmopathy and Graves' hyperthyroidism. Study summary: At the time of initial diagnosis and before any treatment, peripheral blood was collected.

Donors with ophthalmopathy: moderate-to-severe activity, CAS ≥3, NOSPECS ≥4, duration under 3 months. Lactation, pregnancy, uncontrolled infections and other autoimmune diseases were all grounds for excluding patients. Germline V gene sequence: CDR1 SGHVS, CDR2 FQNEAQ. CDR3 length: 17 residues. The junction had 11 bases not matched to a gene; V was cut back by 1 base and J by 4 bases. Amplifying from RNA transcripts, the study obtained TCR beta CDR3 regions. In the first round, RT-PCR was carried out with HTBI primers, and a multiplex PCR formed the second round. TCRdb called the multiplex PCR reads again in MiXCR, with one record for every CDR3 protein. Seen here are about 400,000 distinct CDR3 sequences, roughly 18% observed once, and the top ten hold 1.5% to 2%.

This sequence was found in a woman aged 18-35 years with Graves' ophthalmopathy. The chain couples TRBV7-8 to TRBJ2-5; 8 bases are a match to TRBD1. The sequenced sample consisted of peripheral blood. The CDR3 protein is CASSLGAGGRPGETQYF. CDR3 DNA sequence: TGTGCCAGCAGCTTAGGGGCAGGGGGCCGTCCAGGAGAGACCCAGTACTTC.